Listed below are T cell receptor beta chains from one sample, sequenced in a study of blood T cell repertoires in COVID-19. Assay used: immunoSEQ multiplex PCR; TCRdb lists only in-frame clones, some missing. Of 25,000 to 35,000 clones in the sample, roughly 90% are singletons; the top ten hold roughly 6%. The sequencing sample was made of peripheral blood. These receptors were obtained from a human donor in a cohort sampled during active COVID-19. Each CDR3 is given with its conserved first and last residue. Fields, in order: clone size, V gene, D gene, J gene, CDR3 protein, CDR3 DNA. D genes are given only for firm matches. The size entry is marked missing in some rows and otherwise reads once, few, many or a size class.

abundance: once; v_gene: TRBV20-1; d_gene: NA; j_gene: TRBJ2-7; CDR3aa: CSARFPYEQYF; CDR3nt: TGCAGTGCTAGATTCCCTTACGAGCAGTACTTC
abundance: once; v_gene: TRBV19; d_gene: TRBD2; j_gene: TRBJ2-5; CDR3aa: CASSIGGTSGAETQYF; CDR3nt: TGTGCCAGTAGTATAGGTGGGACTAGCGGGGCGGAGACCCAGTACTTC
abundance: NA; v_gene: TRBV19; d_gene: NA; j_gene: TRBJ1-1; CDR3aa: CASSLQGKNTEAFF; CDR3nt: TGTGCCAGTAGCCTACAGGGAAAAAACACTGAAGCTTTCTTT
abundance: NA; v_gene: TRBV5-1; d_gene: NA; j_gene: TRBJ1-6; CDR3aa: CASSLGYDGIGSPLHF; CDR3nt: TGCGCCAGCAGTCTTGGGTATGACGGGATTGGTTCACCCCTCCACTTT
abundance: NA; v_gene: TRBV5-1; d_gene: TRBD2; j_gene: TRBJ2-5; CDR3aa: CASSSGLAEETQYF; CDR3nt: TGCGCCAGCAGCTCGGGACTAGCGGAAGAGACCCAGTACTTC
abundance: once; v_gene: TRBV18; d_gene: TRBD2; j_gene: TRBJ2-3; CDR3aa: CASSLYGLAGANTQYF; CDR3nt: TGTGCCAGCTCACTATACGGACTAGCGGGGGCGAATACGCAGTATTTT
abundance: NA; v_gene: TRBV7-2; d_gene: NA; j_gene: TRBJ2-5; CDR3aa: CASSPLSQETQYF; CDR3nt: TGTGCCAGCAGCCCGTTATCTCAAGAGACCCAGTACTTC
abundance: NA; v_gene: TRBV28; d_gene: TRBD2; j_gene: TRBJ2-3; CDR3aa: CASSAPGLATDTQYF; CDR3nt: TGTGCCAGCAGTGCCCCCGGACTAGCGACAGATACGCAGTATTTT
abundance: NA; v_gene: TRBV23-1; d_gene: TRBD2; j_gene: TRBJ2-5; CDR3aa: CASSQRTRTQETQYF; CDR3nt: TGCGCCAGCAGTCAAAGGACTAGAACCCAAGAGACCCAGTACTTC
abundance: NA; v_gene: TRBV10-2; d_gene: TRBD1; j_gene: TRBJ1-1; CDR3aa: CASSTGGNTEAFF; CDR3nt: TGCGCCAGCTCAACAGGGGGGAACACTGAAGCTTTCTTT
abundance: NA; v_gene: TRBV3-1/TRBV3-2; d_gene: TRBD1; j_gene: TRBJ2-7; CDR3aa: CASSHPGTGAEQYF; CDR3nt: TGTGCCAGCAGCCATCCCGGGACAGGGGCCGAGCAGTACTTC
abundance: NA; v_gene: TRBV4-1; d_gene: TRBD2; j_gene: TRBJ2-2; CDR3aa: CASSQDLAGGQDGELFF; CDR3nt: TGCGCCAGCAGCCAAGATCTGGCGGGGGGGCAAGACGGGGAGCTGTTTTTT
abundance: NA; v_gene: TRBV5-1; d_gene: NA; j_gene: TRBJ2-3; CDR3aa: CASSLDQITDTQYF; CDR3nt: TGCGCCAGCAGCTTGGATCAGATCACAGATACGCAGTATTTT
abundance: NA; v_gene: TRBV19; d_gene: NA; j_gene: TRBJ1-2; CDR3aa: CASKPGGNYGYTF; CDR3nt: TGTGCCAGTAAACCCGGGGGGAACTATGGCTACACCTTC
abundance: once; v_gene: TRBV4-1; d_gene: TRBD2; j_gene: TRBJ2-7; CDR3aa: CASSQVAGLAREQYF; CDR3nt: TGCGCCAGCAGCCAGGTAGCGGGACTAGCGCGGGAGCAGTACTTC
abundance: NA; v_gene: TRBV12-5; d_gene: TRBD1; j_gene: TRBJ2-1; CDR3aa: CASLTGGDSYNEQFF; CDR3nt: TGTGCTAGCCTTACAGGGGGCGACTCCTACAATGAGCAGTTCTTC
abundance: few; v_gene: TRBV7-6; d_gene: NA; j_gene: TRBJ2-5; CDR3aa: CASTLGVGGAVSRETQYF; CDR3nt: TGTGCCAGCACCCTGGGGGTGGGGGGGGCCGTCTCGCGAGAGACCCAGTACTTC
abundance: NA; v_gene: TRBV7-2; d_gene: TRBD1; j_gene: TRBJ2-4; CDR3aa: CASSLLTGYSKNIQYF; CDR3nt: TGTGCCAGCAGCTTACTGACAGGGTATTCCAAAAACATTCAGTACTTC
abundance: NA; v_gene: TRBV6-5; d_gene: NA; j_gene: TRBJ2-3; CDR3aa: CATHTTDINTDTQYF; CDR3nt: TGTGCCACCCATACGACCGACATAAACACAGATACGCAGTATTTT
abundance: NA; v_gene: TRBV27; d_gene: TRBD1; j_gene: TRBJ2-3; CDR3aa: CASSPRQGYTDTQYF; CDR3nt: TGTGCCAGCAGTCCAAGACAGGGATATACAGATACGCAGTATTTT
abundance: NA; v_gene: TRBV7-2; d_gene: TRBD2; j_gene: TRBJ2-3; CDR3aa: CASSEFSGGPSDTQYF; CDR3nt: TGTGCCAGCAGCGAATTTAGCGGGGGCCCCTCAGATACGCAGTATTTT
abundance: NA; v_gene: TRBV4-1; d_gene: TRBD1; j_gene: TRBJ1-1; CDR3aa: CASSHPDRGNTEAFF; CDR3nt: TGCGCCAGCAGCCACCCGGACAGGGGGAACACTGAAGCTTTCTTT
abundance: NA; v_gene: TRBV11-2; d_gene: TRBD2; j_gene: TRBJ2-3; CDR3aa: CASSLAGGQSDTQYF; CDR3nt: TGTGCCAGCAGCCTAGCGGGGGGGCAGTCAGATACGCAGTATTTT
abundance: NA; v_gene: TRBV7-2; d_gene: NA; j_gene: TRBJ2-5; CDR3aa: CASSLGPSSQETQYF; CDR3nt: TGTGCCAGCAGCTTAGGCCCTAGCTCTCAAGAGACCCAGTACTTC
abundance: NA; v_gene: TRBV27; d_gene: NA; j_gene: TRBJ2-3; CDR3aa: CASSSTGVTSTDTQYF; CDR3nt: TGTGCCAGCAGTTCCACAGGTGTCACAAGCACAGATACGCAGTATTTT
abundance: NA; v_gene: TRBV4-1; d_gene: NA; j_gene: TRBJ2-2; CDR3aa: CASSQPGQSSAGELFF; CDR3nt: TGCGCCAGCAGCCAACCGGGACAGTCTAGCGCCGGGGAGCTGTTTTTT
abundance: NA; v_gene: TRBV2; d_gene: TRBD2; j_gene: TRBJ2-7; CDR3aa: CAIAGLATYEQYF; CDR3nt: TGTGCCATCGCGGGACTAGCCACCTACGAGCAGTACTTC
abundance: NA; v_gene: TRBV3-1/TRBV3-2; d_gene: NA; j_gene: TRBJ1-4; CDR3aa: CASSQESGYNEKLFF; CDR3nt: TGTGCCAGCAGCCAAGAGTCGGGGTACAATGAAAAACTGTTTTTT
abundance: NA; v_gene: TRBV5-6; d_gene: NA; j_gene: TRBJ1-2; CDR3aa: CASSLGGANYGYTF; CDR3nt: TGTGCCAGCAGCTTGGGGGGAGCTAACTATGGCTACACCTTC
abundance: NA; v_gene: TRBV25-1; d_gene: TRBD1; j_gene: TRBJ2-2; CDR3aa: CASTMAGTGNTGELFF; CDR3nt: TGTGCCAGCACCATGGCCGGGACAGGCAACACCGGGGAGCTGTTTTTT
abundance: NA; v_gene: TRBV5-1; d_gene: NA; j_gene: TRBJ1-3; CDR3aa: CASSSQTGAFSGNTIYF; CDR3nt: TGCGCCAGCAGCTCACAGACAGGAGCATTCTCTGGAAACACCATATATTTT
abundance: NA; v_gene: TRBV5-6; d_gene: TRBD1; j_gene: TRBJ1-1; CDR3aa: CASSLDRGGGSFLNTEAFF; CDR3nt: TGTGCCAGCAGCTTGGACAGGGGAGGTGGTTCGTTTTTGAACACTGAAGCTTTCTTT
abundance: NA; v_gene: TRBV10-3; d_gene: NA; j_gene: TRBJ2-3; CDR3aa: CAISVSTFTDTQYF; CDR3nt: TGTGCCATCAGTGTCTCGACTTTCACAGATACGCAGTATTTT
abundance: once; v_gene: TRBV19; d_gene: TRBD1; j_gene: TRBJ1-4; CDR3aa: CASSIGGDSGEKLFF; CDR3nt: TGTGCCAGTAGTATAGGAGGGGACAGTGGCGAAAAACTGTTTTTT
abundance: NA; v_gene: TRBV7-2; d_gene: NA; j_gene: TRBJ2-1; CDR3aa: CASSYQPGGKYNEQFF; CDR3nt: TGTGCCAGCAGCTACCAGCCGGGGGGCAAGTACAATGAGCAGTTCTTC
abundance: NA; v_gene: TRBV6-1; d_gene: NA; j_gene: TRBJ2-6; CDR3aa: CASSESRSSGANVLTF; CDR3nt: TGTGCCAGCAGTGAATCGAGGAGCTCTGGGGCCAACGTCCTGACTTTC
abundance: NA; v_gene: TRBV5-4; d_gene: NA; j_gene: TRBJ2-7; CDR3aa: CASSLGGGFSMGLEQYF; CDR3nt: TGTGCCAGCAGCTTGGGTGGGGGGTTTAGTATGGGGTTGGAGCAGTACTTC
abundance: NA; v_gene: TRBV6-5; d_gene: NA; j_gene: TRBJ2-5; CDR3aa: CASSYATGSRGPAQYF; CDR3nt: TGTGCCAGCAGTTACGCTACAGGGAGCCGGGGTCCGGCCCAGTACTTC
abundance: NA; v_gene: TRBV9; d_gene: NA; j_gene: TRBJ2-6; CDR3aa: CASSANQGSSGANVLTF; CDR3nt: TGTGCCAGCAGCGCGAATCAGGGGAGCTCTGGGGCCAACGTCCTGACTTTC
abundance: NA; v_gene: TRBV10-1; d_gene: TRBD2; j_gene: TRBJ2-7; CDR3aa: CASSPGLAGVSSYEQYF; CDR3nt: TGCGCCAGCAGCCCGGGACTAGCGGGGGTCTCATCCTACGAGCAGTACTTC
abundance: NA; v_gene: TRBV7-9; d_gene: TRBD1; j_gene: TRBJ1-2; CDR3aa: CASSPDRVPNGYTF; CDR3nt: TGTGCCAGCAGCCCCGACAGGGTTCCGAATGGCTACACCTTC
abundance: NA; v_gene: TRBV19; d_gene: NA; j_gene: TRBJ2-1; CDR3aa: CATTGRGEQFF; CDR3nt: TGTGCCACCACAGGGAGAGGTGAGCAGTTCTTC
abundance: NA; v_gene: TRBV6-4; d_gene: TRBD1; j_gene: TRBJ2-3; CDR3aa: CASSEGTGSVDTQYF; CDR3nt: TGTGCCAGCAGTGAAGGGACAGGGAGCGTAGATACGCAGTATTTT
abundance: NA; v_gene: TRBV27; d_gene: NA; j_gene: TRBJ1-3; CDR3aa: CASAPKAAGLGPSGNTIYF; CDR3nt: TGTGCCAGCGCACCAAAAGCGGCAGGCCTTGGACCCTCTGGAAACACCATATATTTT
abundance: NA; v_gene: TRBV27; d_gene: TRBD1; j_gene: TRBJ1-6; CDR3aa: CASRLGQDNSPLHF; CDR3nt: TGTGCCAGCAGATTGGGACAGGATAATTCACCCCTCCACTTT
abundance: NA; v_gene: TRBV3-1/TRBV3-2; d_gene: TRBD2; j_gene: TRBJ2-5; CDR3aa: CASSQGSSGGLETQYF; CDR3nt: TGTGCCAGCAGCCAAGGATCAAGCGGGGGGTTGGAGACCCAGTACTTC
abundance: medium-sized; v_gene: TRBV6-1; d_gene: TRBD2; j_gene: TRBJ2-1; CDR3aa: CASSEMGGGGDEQFF; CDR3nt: TGTGCCAGCAGTGAGATGGGTGGGGGAGGGGATGAGCAGTTCTTC
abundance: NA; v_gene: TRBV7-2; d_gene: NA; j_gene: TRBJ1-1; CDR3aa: CASSLGQTNTEAFF; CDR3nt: TGTGCCAGCAGCCTAGGACAGACGAACACTGAAGCTTTCTTT
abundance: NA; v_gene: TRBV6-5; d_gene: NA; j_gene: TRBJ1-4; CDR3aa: CASSLDTGLNEKLFF; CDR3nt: TGTGCCAGCAGCTTGGATACAGGCCTTAATGAAAAACTGTTTTTT
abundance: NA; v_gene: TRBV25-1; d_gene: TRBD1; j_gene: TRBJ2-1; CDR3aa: CASTGQGIGNEQFF; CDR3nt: TGTGCCAGCACTGGACAGGGGATCGGCAATGAGCAGTTCTTC
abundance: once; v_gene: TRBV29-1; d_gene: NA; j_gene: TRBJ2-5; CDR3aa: CSVAATQETQYF; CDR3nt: TGCAGCGTCGCAGCGACTCAAGAGACCCAGTACTTC
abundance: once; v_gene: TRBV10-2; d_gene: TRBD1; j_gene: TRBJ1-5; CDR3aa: CASRGQGGQPQHF; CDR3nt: TGCGCCAGCAGGGGACAGGGGGGTCAGCCCCAGCATTTT
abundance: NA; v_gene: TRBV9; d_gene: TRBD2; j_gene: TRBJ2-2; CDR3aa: CASSAGTSRTGELFF; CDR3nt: TGTGCCAGCAGCGCAGGGACTAGTCGAACCGGGGAGCTGTTTTTT
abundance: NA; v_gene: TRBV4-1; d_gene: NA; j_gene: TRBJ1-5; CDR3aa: CASSQGTAVIGNQPQHF; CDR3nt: TGCGCCAGCAGCCAAGGGACAGCCGTAATAGGCAATCAGCCCCAGCATTTT